The source of this T cell receptor beta chain is a study of cytomegalovirus exposure and HLA in healthy donors (dated by TCRdb to about 2017). Background on the whole study: An earlier analysis of approximately 640 of the donors reported 250 to 300 Gb of sequence data and roughly 100 million unique TCR beta sequences from about 179 million T cells. Rather than drawing on any new phenotypic data, the later analysis identified candidate immune exposures from TCR beta sequences and the way those sequences occurred across donors. A later genetic analysis used genome-wide SNP genotypes for about 60% of the roughly 670 donors, treating that subset as a discovery cohort. The genetic ancestry cluster associated with self-reported Caucasian donors included around 76% of the 350 to 500 genotyped donors. Four to six DR-DQ haplotypes were handled as single units for association and clustering, since linkage in the cohort was strong. Along with the approximately 620-subject first cohort, a separate validation cohort of around 120 different subjects was used. High-throughput TCR immunosequencing, statistical association of individual TCRs with disease status, and machine learning were combined to predict cytomegalovirus infection status. On average, roughly 250,000 unique TCR beta nucleotide sequences were sequenced per donor among about 400 genotyped donors of the cohort, with 15% to 20% of those sequences being non-productive. Every repertoire in the discovery cohort had been generated on one and the same sequencing platform. The study aimed to test whether signatures of past pathogen exposure could be identified by cataloging public T cell receptors. In an earlier analysis of roughly 580 of the donors, high-throughput TCR beta sequencing was used to judge whether each TCR beta V gene segment behaved as functional or pseudogenic. Alongside the repertoire data, information on donor age, sex, ethnicity and CMV serostatus was compiled. The number of typed donors differed by locus: about 620-630 for A, B, C, DRB1 and DQB1; some 500 for DQA1; some 610 for DPA1; and roughly 470 for DPB1. HLA typing included class I and class II loci at four-digit resolution. Roughly 310 gigabases of sequencing data and 70 million to 100 million unique TCR sequences were included in an early release covering about 600 HLA-typed donors. The study profiled the T cell repertoires of hundreds of subjects by immunosequencing and related them to cytomegalovirus serostatus. A later analysis re-analyzed previously published TCR beta repertoires from roughly 690 donors and added high-resolution HLA genotyping to study TCR occurrence patterns.

Library construction relied on the immunoSEQ multiplex PCR assay. For the multiplex PCR, a mixture combining 60 forward primers for TCR Vbeta segments and 13 reverse primers for TCR Jbeta segments was used. The CDR3 region of rearranged TCR beta genes was amplified from genomic DNA by a multiplex PCR assay. On the Illumina HiSeq System, the amplified TCR beta libraries were sequenced as 87-base-pair reads. As for the authors' bioinformatics: Across the 500 to 700 repertoires, a later analysis counted around 80 million unique TCR beta chains, around 11 million of which were shared by at least two donors. To remove PCR and sequencing errors, raw reads were error-corrected and collapsed into unique sequences using a nearest-neighbor algorithm that merged closely related sequences. To assign V, D and J gene segments, CDR3 sequences were aligned to IMGT reference sequences. For a sequence to be retained, a match of at least six nucleotides to both a V gene segment and a J gene segment was required. Rearrangements were called productive when the CDR3 lacked stop codons and stayed in frame with V and J; all others were non-productive. Following IMGT convention, CDR3 was defined as the stretch from the second conserved V-encoded cysteine to the conserved J-encoded phenylalanine. The earlier analysis of roughly 590 of the donors excluded sequences that lacked an unambiguous match to a single V gene segment. In an earlier analysis of some 590 of the donors, V segments were called functional above 56.7% productive rearrangements and were called segregating when the between-donor standard deviation exceeded 5%. To diagnose cytomegalovirus status from the catalog of TCR beta chain sequences, a statistical classification framework was built. In a later analysis, V and J genes were assigned by comparing TCR nucleotide sequences against IMGT/GENE-DB human TR gene sequences. The TCRdist pipeline was used in a later analysis to assign CDR3 sequences and most-parsimonious VDJ recombination scenarios. A later analysis defined each TCR beta chain by its CDR3 amino acid sequence plus V-gene family, and excluded reads lacking a unique V-gene family. As a way to deal with suspected cross-contamination and a sequencing artifact, a later analysis dropped 450 to 600 nucleotide sequences that were highly shared and had low generation probability. A later analysis calculated a clonal expansion index for each public chain from normalized within-repertoire ranks of inferred template counts. Generation probabilities in a later analysis came from a VDJ recombination model fitted to out-of-frame rearrangements, and those results were checked against IGoR. In a later analysis, hypergeometric tests were used to score TCR-TCR, TCR-HLA and TCR-CMV co-occurrence, with a repertoire-size bias correction applied to TCR pairs. False discovery rates were estimated in a later analysis by permuting HLA or CMV assignments 20 times. In a later analysis, co-occurring TCRs were grouped using DBSCAN, with TCRdist sequence similarity added in when clustering inside HLA-allele-positive subsets. Co-occurrence clustering excluded repertoires with fewer than 30,000 or more than 120,000 public chains, plus five with anomalous nucleotide sharing. TCRdb re-hosts the immuneACCESS table, in-frame sequences only. Its copies lack some clones; in the studies checked, an unresolved V gene accounts for under half of them, and the cause for the rest is not known. V and J calls and clone size are copied from that table; D and trimming were computed from the DNA. The sample profile shows fewer than 150,000 clones; nearly 80% of them were found once. Jointly, the top ten make up about 5% of the sample.

Via the germline V gene, CDR1 is SGHRS and CDR2 YFSETQ. The CDR3 has 15 amino acids, counting the end cysteine and phenylalanine. This entry keeps only the CDR3 DNA: 45 bases, framed from base 1. V was cut back by 0 bases and J by 1 base, leaving a gap of 8 bases between them. The paper as a whole reports these results and caveats: A further reported finding was that TCR beta sequences accurately predicted the HLA-A and HLA-B alleles for most subjects in the first cohort. In an earlier analysis of about 600 of the donors, most TCR beta V segments appeared in productive rearrangements about 90% or about 30% of the time, broadly matching IMGT annotations. A cluster of highly shared sequence variants was judged likely to represent a technical artifact of the sequencing pipeline. Assigning TCR associations to individual alleles was difficult when HLA alleles, especially DR and DQ, strongly co-occurred. Roughly 17 rarely observed V segments, including chromosome 9 orphons, were excluded from the earlier analysis of several hundred of the donors because counts were too low. According to a later analysis, parvovirus B19, influenza, CMV and Epstein-Barr virus appeared linked to several top co-occurrence clusters. Three of the identified cytomegalovirus-associated TCR beta chains were confirmed in vitro to be specific for cytomegalovirus antigens. A later analysis found that TCR association rates varied across HLA loci, with DRB1 alleles showing the most associated TCRs and HLA-C alleles the fewest. This cohort had only TCR beta chains sequenced, and the lack of alpha or paired-chain data limited which features could be detected. CMV serostatus was the only immune exposure information available for the cohort. Linkage disequilibrium might explain the correlated functional status among segregating V segments, but an unknown experimental factor could not be excluded. Presence/absence analyses assumed roughly uniform sequencing depth across donors, an assumption that may not hold. A later genetic analysis reported fewer N-insertions in productive TCRs among donors in an Asian-associated ancestry cluster than the roughly 700-donor mean. According to the authors, the approach could potentially be generalized to other disease states and immunological phenotypes. In a later analysis, most CMV-associated TCR beta chains were found to appear HLA-restricted, with HLA associations seemingly driven largely by CMV exposure. In a later genetic analysis, a missense DCLRE1C variant was associated with V-gene and J-gene trimming of TCR beta chains, and the association was replicated in an independent cohort. Because HLA typing was missing for some donors at each locus, association tests included only the typed subset. Because the 87-base-pair reads could not distinguish some IMGT-functional V segments, including TRBV6-2 and TRBV6-3, those segments were excluded. The classifier was reported to diagnose cytomegalovirus status with high specificity and sensitivity in both the original and validation cohorts. A total of 150 to 200 TCR beta chains were listed by the study as associated with cytomegalovirus. Most TCR sequences were observed very rarely across donors, whereas some public TCRs were present in many individuals. Specific HLA alleles were associated with 15,000 to 20,000 TCR beta sequences at a false discovery rate of 0.05 in a later analysis. In a later analysis, HLA-associated TCR beta chains showed more clonal expansion and lower generation probabilities than non-associated chains that were equally common.

Details on this clone: The antigen this receptor binds is unknown. The input lacks base qualities; no much larger clone sits a single base away.

In total, roughly 710 healthy bone marrow donors made up the cohort. Cohort members were all nominally healthy when sampled, although unrecorded immune exposures were likely present. The donor was CMV seronegative and was included in the group of 352 seronegative cohort members. A peripheral blood sample was collected from each donor, and TCR beta sequencing was performed on peripheral blood mononuclear cells. Genomic DNA was extracted from the blood cell samples with the Qiagen DNeasy Blood Extraction Kit. Recombination linked TRBV5-1 to TRBJ2-1, with the D gene not clear enough to name. The sample consisted of PBMCs. This sequence was found in a male donor in good health and CMV-seronegative. This receptor carries the CDR3 CASSLGRVSYNEQFF. The bases are TGCGCCAGCAGCTTGGGGAGAGTATCCTACAATGAGCAGTTCTTC.